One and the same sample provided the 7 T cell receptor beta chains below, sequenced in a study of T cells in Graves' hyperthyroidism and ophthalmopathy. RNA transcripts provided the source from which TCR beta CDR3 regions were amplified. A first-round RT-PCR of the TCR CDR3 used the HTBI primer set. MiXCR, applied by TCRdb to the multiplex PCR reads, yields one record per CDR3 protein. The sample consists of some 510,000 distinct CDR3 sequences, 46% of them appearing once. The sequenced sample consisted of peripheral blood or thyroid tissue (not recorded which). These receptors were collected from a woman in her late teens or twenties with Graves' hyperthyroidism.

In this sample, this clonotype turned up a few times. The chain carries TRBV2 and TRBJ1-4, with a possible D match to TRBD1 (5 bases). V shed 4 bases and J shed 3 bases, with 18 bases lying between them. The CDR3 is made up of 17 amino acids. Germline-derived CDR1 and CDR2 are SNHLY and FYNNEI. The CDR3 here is CASSAPGRGSANEKLFF. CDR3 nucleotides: TGTGCCAGCAGTGCCCCAGGGAGAGGATCGGCTAATGAAAAACTGTTTTTT.

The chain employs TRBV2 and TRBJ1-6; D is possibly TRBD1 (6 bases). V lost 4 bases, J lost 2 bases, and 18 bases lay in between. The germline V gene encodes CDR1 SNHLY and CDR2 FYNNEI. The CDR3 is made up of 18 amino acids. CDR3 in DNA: TGTGCCAGCAGTGCCGAAGGGGGGAGTATAGCCTATAATTCACCCCTCCACTTT. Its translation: CASSAEGGSIAYNSPLHF.

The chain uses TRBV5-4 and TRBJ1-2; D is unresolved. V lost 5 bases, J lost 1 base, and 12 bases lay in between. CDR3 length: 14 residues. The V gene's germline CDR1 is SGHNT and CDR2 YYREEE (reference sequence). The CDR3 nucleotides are TGTGCCAGCAGGACGGACGGATTTAACTATGGCTACACCTTC. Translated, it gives CASRTDGFNYGYTF.

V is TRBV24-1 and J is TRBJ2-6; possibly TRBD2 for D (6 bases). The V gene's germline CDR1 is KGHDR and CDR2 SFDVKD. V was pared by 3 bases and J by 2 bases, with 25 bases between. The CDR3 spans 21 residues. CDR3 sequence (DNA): TGTGCCACCAGTGATCCCTCGGAGGGCAGGCGAGGACGGGCTGGGGCCAACGTCCTGACTTTC. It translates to CATSDPSEGRRGRAGANVLTF.

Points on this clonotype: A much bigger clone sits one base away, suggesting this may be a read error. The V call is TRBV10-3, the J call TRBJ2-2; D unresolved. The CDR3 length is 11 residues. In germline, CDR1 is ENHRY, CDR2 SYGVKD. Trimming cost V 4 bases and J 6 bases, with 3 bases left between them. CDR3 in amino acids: CAISASGELFF. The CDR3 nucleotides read TGTGCCATCAGTGCGTCCGGGGAGCTGTTTTTT.

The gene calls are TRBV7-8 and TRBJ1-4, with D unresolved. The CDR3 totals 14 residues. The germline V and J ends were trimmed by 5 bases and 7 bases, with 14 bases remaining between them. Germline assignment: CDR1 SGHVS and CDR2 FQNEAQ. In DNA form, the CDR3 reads TGTGCCAGCAGCCCCCGGGCCCAAGGTGAAAAACTGTTTTTT. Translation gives CASSPRAQGEKLFF.

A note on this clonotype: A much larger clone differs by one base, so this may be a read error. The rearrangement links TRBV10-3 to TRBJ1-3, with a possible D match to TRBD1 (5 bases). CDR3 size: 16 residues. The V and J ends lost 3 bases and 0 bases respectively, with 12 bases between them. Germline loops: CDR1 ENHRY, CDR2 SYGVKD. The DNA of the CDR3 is TGTGCCATCAGTGACCGGGACGTTGGCTCTGGAAACACCATATATTTT. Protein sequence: CAISDRDVGSGNTIYF.